A selection of T cell receptor beta chains follows, all from one sample in a study of OX40 agonist ivuxolimab in advanced cancers. The method was immunoSEQ multiplex PCR; TCRdb's version includes in-frame clones alone and lacks a portion of them. The sample includes more than 50,000 clones, around 85% of them seen just once. Sequenced here: CD4+ or CD8+ T cells sorted from blood, sampled in a trial of the OX40 agonist ivuxolimab. These receptors all stem from an adult with an advanced solid tumor such as melanoma, head and neck, liver or kidney cancer. The CDR3 runs from the conserved cysteine through the conserved F or W. D genes are given only for firm matches. Rows give clone size only sometimes, using once, few, many, or a class for an expanded clone.

.,TRBV5-1,.,TRBJ2-5,TGCGCCAGCAGCTTGTGGCAGGGGAAAGAGACCCAGTACTTC,CASSLWQGKETQYF
once,TRBV4-1,TRBD1,TRBJ1-1,TGCGCCAGCAGCCCCATGGACAGGATTCTTCTGAACACTGAAGCTTTCTTT,CASSPMDRILLNTEAFF
.,TRBV14,TRBD1,TRBJ2-6,TGTGCCAGCACACCGGGACAGCTTAGCTCTGGGGCCAACGTCCTGACTTTC,CASTPGQLSSGANVLTF
.,TRBV5-6,.,TRBJ2-7,TGTGCCAGCAGCGTGACAGTGACCTACGAGCAGTACTTC,CASSVTVTYEQYF
.,TRBV28,.,TRBJ1-5,TGTGCCAGCAGGGAAGGACCGAATCGAAAAAATCAGCCCCAGCATTTT,CASREGPNRKNQPQHF
.,TRBV6-1,.,TRBJ1-4,TGTGCCAGCAGTGAACAGGGCGGTAATGAAAAACTGTTTTTT,CASSEQGGNEKLFF
.,TRBV5-5,.,TRBJ1-5,TGTGCCAGCAGCTTGGACCAGCTCGCTGATCAGCCCCAGCATTTT,CASSLDQLADQPQHF
.,TRBV28,.,TRBJ2-4,TGTGCCAGCAGTTCTGGATCGTTAAACATTCAGTACTTC,CASSSGSLNIQYF
.,TRBV19,.,TRBJ2-7,TGTGCCAGTAGCTCCGGGGCCTACGAGCAGTACTTC,CASSSGAYEQYF
.,TRBV30,TRBD2,TRBJ2-1,TGTGCCGGACAGCGGGGGATATCCTACAATGAGCAGTTCTTC,CAGQRGISYNEQFF
once,TRBV5-4,.,TRBJ2-1,TGTGCCAGCAGCTCTGATCCCTCCTACAATGAGCAGTTCTTC,CASSSDPSYNEQFF
.,TRBV6-5,.,TRBJ2-7,TGTGCCAGCAGTTACAGTCCCGGACGGCCCTACGAGCAGTACTTC,CASSYSPGRPYEQYF
.,TRBV9,TRBD1,TRBJ1-1,TGTGCCAGCAGCGAGAGGGACAGTGCGAACACTGAAGCTTTCTTT,CASSERDSANTEAFF
.,TRBV2,TRBD1,TRBJ1-3,TGTGCCAGCACGGGGGACAGGGCTGGAAACACCATATATTTT,CASTGDRAGNTIYF
once,TRBV19,.,TRBJ1-4,TGTGCCAGTAGTAACGTAAATGGGGGACTTAATGAAAAACTGTTTTTT,CASSNVNGGLNEKLFF
.,TRBV9,.,TRBJ2-5,TGTGCCAGCAGCGCCTGGGACTGGGGAGGAGAGACCCAGTACTTC,CASSAWDWGGETQYF
.,TRBV25-1,TRBD1,TRBJ1-2,TGTGCCAGCAGCGGACAGGGACGCGGCTGGGGCTACACCTTC,CASSGQGRGWGYTF
once,TRBV5-1,.,TRBJ1-4,TGCGCCAGCAGCTCCTGGCCCGGGAACGATGAAAAACTGTTTTTT,CASSSWPGNDEKLFF
.,TRBV4-1,TRBD1,TRBJ1-3,TGCGCCAGCAGCCCGTATCACAGGGGTGGAAACACCATATATTTT,CASSPYHRGGNTIYF
.,TRBV5-8,TRBD2,TRBJ2-1,TGTGCCAGCAGCTTGGCCAGGACTAGCGGGGGCCGTAGCTCCTACAATGAGCAGTTCTTC,CASSLARTSGGRSSYNEQFF
.,TRBV18,TRBD1,TRBJ1-1,TGTGCCAGCTCACCTGGGACAGGAACTAACACTGAAGCTTTCTTT,CASSPGTGTNTEAFF
.,TRBV28,TRBD2,TRBJ2-3,TGTGCCAGCAGCAAGACTAGCAGGAGAACAGATACGCAGTATTTT,CASSKTSRRTDTQYF
.,TRBV7-6,.,TRBJ1-5,TGTGCCAGCAGCCGGACCCCAGAGGGGAATCAGCCCCAGCATTTT,CASSRTPEGNQPQHF
.,TRBV13,TRBD2,TRBJ2-7,TGTGCCAGCAGCTTAAGAACGGGAGGGCCCGCCGAGCAGTACTTC,CASSLRTGGPAEQYF
.,TRBV5-1,.,TRBJ2-2,TGCGCCAGCAGCCCCCGTCCCGGGGATACCACCGGGGAGCTGTTTTTT,CASSPRPGDTTGELFF
.,TRBV27,TRBD1,TRBJ2-5,TGTGCCAGCAGCAACAGGGGGGACGGGGAGACCCAGTACTTC,CASSNRGDGETQYF
.,TRBV28,TRBD1,TRBJ2-5,TGTGCCAGCACCCAAGAGGGGGCGAAAGAGACCCAGTACTTC,CASTQEGAKETQYF
.,TRBV18,.,TRBJ2-3,TGTGCCAGCTCGGCGGGGGCGGTCACAGATACGCAGTATTTT,CASSAGAVTDTQYF
.,TRBV4-2,TRBD2,TRBJ2-3,TGTGCCAGCAGCCGGGGAGAGCGGGGGAGCACAGATACGCAGTATTTT,CASSRGERGSTDTQYF
.,TRBV28,TRBD2,TRBJ2-1,TGTGCCAGCAGTTTAGGGAGGGCCTACAATGAGCAGTTCTTC,CASSLGRAYNEQFF
.,TRBV7-9,TRBD1,TRBJ2-1,TGTGCCAGCAGCTTGCCCGGACAGGGGGCTACTAATGAGCAGTTCTTC,CASSLPGQGATNEQFF
.,TRBV25-1,.,TRBJ2-1,TGTGCCAGCAGTGACGCGGTTAAATCCTACAATGAGCAGTTCTTC,CASSDAVKSYNEQFF
.,TRBV7-9,.,TRBJ1-1,TGTGCCAGCAGCTTAGGCAGCTCGGGGGTCACTGAAGCTTTCTTT,CASSLGSSGVTEAFF
.,TRBV2,.,TRBJ2-7,TGTGCCAGCAGTGAGGGTGGGGGGCGTCTCTCCTACGAGCAGTACTTC,CASSEGGGRLSYEQYF
.,TRBV19,TRBD1,TRBJ2-2,TGTGCCAGTAACCCAGAACAGGGGGCGAACACCGGGGAGCTGTTTTTT,CASNPEQGANTGELFF
.,TRBV7-2,.,TRBJ2-7,TGTGCCAGCAGCCCCTACCCGGGCCGCTATCCGTACGAGCAGTACTTC,CASSPYPGRYPYEQYF
once,TRBV6-6,TRBD1,TRBJ1-2,TGTGCCAGCAGGAGATGGACAGGGGACAACTATGGCTACACCTTC,CASRRWTGDNYGYTF
.,TRBV18,.,TRBJ1-1,TGTGCCAGCTCACCAGGACGAATCGAGGAAGCTTTCTTT,CASSPGRIEEAFF
.,TRBV5-1,.,TRBJ2-3,TGCGCCAGCACCCTACAGGGACATAGCACAGATACGCAGTATTTT,CASTLQGHSTDTQYF